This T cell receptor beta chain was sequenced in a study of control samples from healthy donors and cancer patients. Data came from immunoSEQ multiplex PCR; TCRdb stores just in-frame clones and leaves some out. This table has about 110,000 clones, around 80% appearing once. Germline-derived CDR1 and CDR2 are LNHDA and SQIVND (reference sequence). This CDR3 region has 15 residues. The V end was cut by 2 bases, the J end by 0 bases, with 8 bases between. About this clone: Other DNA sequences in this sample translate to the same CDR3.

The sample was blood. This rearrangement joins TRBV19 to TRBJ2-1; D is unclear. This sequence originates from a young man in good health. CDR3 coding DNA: TGTGCCAGTAGTATAAGGCTAAGCTCCTACAATGAGCAGTTCTTC. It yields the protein CASSIRLSSYNEQFF.